The next 32 T cell receptor beta chains were all read from a single sample in a study of OX40 agonist ivuxolimab in advanced cancers. TCRdb's copy holds only in-frame clones and misses some; the assay was immunoSEQ multiplex PCR. The table records tens of thousands of clones, over 75% of them present only once. The sample consisted of CD4+ or CD8+ T cells sorted from blood, taken in a trial of the OX40 agonist ivuxolimab. The receptor set was obtained from an adult with an advanced solid tumor such as melanoma, head and neck, liver or kidney cancer.

The genes are TRBV2 and TRBJ2-5, with D maybe TRBD2 (6 bases). Germline-derived CDR1 and CDR2 are SNHLY and FYNNEI. The germline V and J ends were trimmed by 7 bases and 5 bases, with 17 bases remaining between them. The CDR3 runs to 14 residues. The CDR3 bases are TGTGCCAGCACCGGAGGGCCCCGGGGGGAGACCCAGTACTTC. Translating it yields CASTGGPRGETQYF.

This clone was recorded a few times. This chain uses TRBV19 with TRBJ2-2; the D is unclear. The germline V and J ends were trimmed by 4 bases and 6 bases, with 6 bases remaining between them. The CDR3 spans 12 residues. CDR1 is LNHDA, CDR2 SQIVND, per germline (reference sequence). The CDR3 region is CASSTRSGELFF. The CDR3 nucleotides are TGTGCCAGTAGTACGCGATCCGGGGAGCTGTTTTTT.

V is TRBV5-7 and J is TRBJ1-6; D gene uncertain. TRBV5-7 is sorted into the ORF group, with uncertain function. Trimming left V 0 bases short and J 4 bases short, with 20 bases between. The CDR3 totals 19 residues. CDR3 loop: CASSLAVPTIGEYNSPLHF. The CDR3 DNA sequence: TGTGCCAGCAGCTTGGCAGTACCGACAATCGGGGAGTATAATTCACCCCTCCACTTT.

The table lists this clone with a few counts. The chain couples TRBV19 to TRBJ1-2; 7 positions agree with TRBD1. CDR1 and CDR2 (germline): LNHDA, SQIVND (reference sequence). There are 15 residues in the CDR3. J lost 4 bases, V lost 7 bases, and 12 bases had no gene match. The CDR3 spells CASISQGRNGYGYTF. CDR3 nucleotide sequence: TGTGCCAGTATCTCACAGGGGCGGAACGGCTATGGCTACACCTTC. The entire variable domain, with the rest obtained from reference TRBV19 and TRBJ1-2, is as follows: DGGITQSPKYLFRKEGQNVTLSCEQNLNHDAMYWYRQDPGQGLRLIYYSQIVNDFQKGDIAEGYSVSREKKESFPLTVTSAQKNPTAFYLCASISQGRNGYGYTFGSGTRLTVV.

The J gene is TRBJ2-1, the V gene TRBV7-9, with D possibly TRBD2 on 7 matching bases. Germline V gives CDR1 SEHNR, CDR2 FQNEAQ (reference sequence). V was pared by 6 bases and J by 5 bases, with 14 bases between. The CDR3 runs 14 residues. The CDR3 sequence: CASSRGGEHNEQFF. Written as DNA, the CDR3 is TGTGCCAGCAGTCGCGGGGGCGAGCACAATGAGCAGTTCTTC.

This clone has just a few counts. The V and J genes are TRBV6-1 and TRBJ1-1, with D maybe TRBD1 (6 bases). The germline V gene has CDR1 MNHNS and CDR2 SASEGT. This CDR3 contains 13 residues. Trimming took 3 bases from V and 4 from J, leaving 9 bases between them. The chain's CDR3 is CASSDRGGTEAFF. Here the CDR3 DNA reads TGTGCCAGCAGTGACCGAGGGGGCACTGAAGCTTTCTTT.

V usage is TRBV4-1 and J usage is TRBJ2-2; D is ambiguous. Germline V lookup: CDR1 MGHRA, CDR2 YSYEKL. The CDR3 runs to 17 residues. V dropped 0 bases and J dropped 0 bases, with 11 bases sitting between them. The CDR3 is CASSQEFGGPNTGELFF. The DNA for the CDR3 is TGCGCCAGCAGCCAAGAATTCGGCGGACCGAACACCGGGGAGCTGTTTTTT.

The chain couples TRBV29-1 to TRBJ1-1; TRBD1 might be the D (6 bases). The V end lost 2 bases, the J end lost 0 bases, and 13 bases lay between the germline ends. Germline CDR1 and CDR2: SQVTM and ANQGSEA. There are 15 residues in the CDR3. CDR3 bases: TGCAGCGTTGAAAGGGGGGGGCGTCTGAACACTGAAGCTTTCTTT. Translated, it gives CSVERGGRLNTEAFF.

The chain employs TRBV21-1 and TRBJ1-4; TRBD1 is the table's D call and was not checked against the DNA. TRBV21-1 is a listed pseudogene. This CDR3 spans 15 amino acids. The CDR3: CASSTRQDPNEKLFF. The CDR3, as DNA: TGTGCCAGCAGCACCCGACAGGACCCAAATGAAAAACTGTTTTTT.

The chain couples TRBV6-1 to TRBJ1-2; 8 positions agree with TRBD1. The V gene end was trimmed by 1 base and the J gene end by 13 bases; junction bases not matched to a gene: 8. The germline gives CDR1 MNHNS, CDR2 SASEGT. The CDR3 is 13 amino acids. The CDR3 DNA reads TGTGCCAGCAGTGAAGGGACAGGGTTTCAAGCCACCTTC. Translation gives CASSEGTGFQATF.

The V call is TRBV30, the J call TRBJ2-1; D is undetermined. CDR1 and CDR2 from the germline V gene are GTSNPN and SVGIG (reference sequence). V lost 0 bases and J 9 bases, leaving 12 bases between the germline ends. CDR3 length: 13 residues. The CDR3 coding sequence is TGTGCCTGGAGTGTACAAGGGATGAGTGAGCAGTTCTTC. Translation: CAWSVQGMSEQFF.

The chain joins TRBV2 to TRBJ2-3; no firm D call. The CDR3 extends over 15 amino acids. CDR1 and CDR2 from the germline V gene are SNHLY and FYNNEI. The V end lost 3 bases, the J end lost 0 bases, and 10 bases lay between the germline ends. CDR3 nucleotides: TGTGCCAGCAGTGAGGGCGGATACAGCACAGATACGCAGTATTTT. Amino acid sequence: CASSEGGYSTDTQYF.

The chain employs TRBV5-1 and TRBJ1-4, with D tentatively TRBD1 (5 bases). The CDR3 covers 17 residues. The V gene's germline CDR1 is SGHRS and CDR2 YFSETQ. V was pared by 0 bases and J by 4 bases, with 16 bases between. CDR3 sequence (DNA): TGCGCCAGCAGCTTGGCCGCGGGAGGGGCCAGTAATGAAAAACTGTTTTTT. Amino acid sequence: CASSLAAGGASNEKLFF.

The CDR3 DNA reads as TGTGCCAGTAGTCCTCCCCCTAGCGGCAAAAACATTCAGTACTTC. This codes for CASSPPPSGKNIQYF. This sequence joins TRBV19 and TRBJ2-4; 7 positions agree with TRBD2. Unmatched junction bases numbered 7, after V lost 5 bases and J lost 3 bases. In germline, CDR1 is LNHDA, CDR2 SQIVND (reference sequence). The CDR3 totals 15 residues.

This sequence joins TRBV4-1 and TRBJ1-4; 8 positions agree with TRBD1. The ends lost 1 base at V and 8 bases at J; junction bases unmatched: 0. The CDR3 runs 13 residues. CDR1 MGHRA and CDR2 YSYEKL come from the germline V gene. The CDR3 loop is CASSQGQGEKLFF. CDR3 DNA: TGCGCCAGCAGCCAAGGACAGGGGGAAAAACTGTTTTTT.

The chain couples TRBV28 to TRBJ1-5, with a possible D match to TRBD1 (5 bases). Germline lookup yields CDR1 MDHEN and CDR2 SYDVKM. This CDR3 has 13 residues. V was pared by 3 bases and J by 11 bases, with 14 bases between. CDR3 protein: CASSLGGPPTQHF. Here the CDR3 DNA reads TGTGCCAGCAGTTTGGGGGGTCCACCGACCCAGCATTTT.

This clone was counted only a few times. The V call is TRBV5-1, the J call TRBJ1-6, with a possible D match to TRBD1 (5 bases). Trimming took 0 bases from V and 6 from J, leaving 13 bases between them. The CDR3 is 16 residues long. Germline V lookup: CDR1 SGHRS, CDR2 YFSETQ. The CDR3 DNA sequence: TGCGCCAGCAGCTTGGAGGGTCAGGGTGGTAATTCACCCCTCCACTTT. Its translation: CASSLEGQGGNSPLHF.

This chain links TRBV5-4 with TRBJ1-1; D ambiguous. The CDR3 has 12 residues. Germline CDR1 SGHNT, CDR2 YYREEE (reference sequence). Trimming left V 5 bases short and J 3 bases short, with 8 bases between. CDR3 sequence reads: CASSRSDTEAFF. CDR3 nucleotide sequence: TGTGCCAGCAGTCGCAGTGACACTGAAGCTTTCTTT.

The chain employs TRBV25-1 and TRBJ1-1; D unresolved. Germline lookup yields CDR1 MGHDK and CDR2 SYGVNS. With 3 bases removed from V and 6 bases from J, the gap between germline ends came to 14 bases. The length of the CDR3 is 14 residues. The CDR3 protein is CASSDETLNAEAFF. For the CDR3, the DNA is TGTGCCAGCAGTGACGAGACTCTTAACGCTGAAGCTTTCTTT.

The chain couples TRBV18 to TRBJ1-2; D not resolved. This CDR3 comprises 15 residues. Germline assignment: CDR1 KGHSH and CDR2 LQKENI. V was clipped by 4 bases and J by 6 bases, with 18 bases between them. The DNA for the CDR3 is TGTGCCAGCTCACGGACGGACCCTGATATTAATGGCTACACCTTC. Protein: CASSRTDPDINGYTF.

The J gene is TRBJ2-5, the V gene TRBV11-2; 9 bases match TRBD1. The CDR3 extends over 13 amino acids. Germline assignment: CDR1 SGHAT and CDR2 FQNNGV. The V gene end was trimmed by 5 bases and the J gene end by 3 bases; junction bases not matched to a gene: 1. In DNA, the CDR3 is TGTGCCAGCAGCAGGGACAGGGAAGAGACCCAGTACTTC. Translated, it gives CASSRDREETQYF.

V gene TRBV6-6 combines with J gene TRBJ2-1; no firm D call. The germline V and J ends were trimmed by 8 bases and 5 bases, with 7 bases remaining between them. This CDR3 has 11 residues. CDR1 MNHNY and CDR2 SVGAGI come from the germline V gene (reference sequence). The CDR3 loop reads CASGVNNEQFF. The CDR3 nucleotides read TGTGCCAGCGGGGTCAACAATGAGCAGTTCTTC.

To note about this clone: Other DNA sequences in this sample translate to the same CDR3. The J gene is TRBJ1-2, the V gene TRBV5-1, with D unclear. There are 13 residues in the CDR3. V was clipped by 2 bases and J by 2 bases, with 7 bases between them. Germline CDR1 reads SGHRS; CDR2 reads YFSETQ. The CDR3 sequence: CASSFGENYGYTF. DNA for the CDR3: TGCGCCAGCAGCTTCGGGGAAAACTATGGCTACACCTTC.

The sample holds a few counts of this clone. This chain uses TRBV18 with TRBJ2-2; no reliable D call. CDR1 and CDR2 (germline): KGHSH, LQKENI. V was pared by 3 bases and J by 4 bases, with 6 bases between. The CDR3 has 13 amino acids. The CDR3 is CASSPEFTGELFF. The CDR3 DNA sequence: TGTGCCAGCTCACCGGAGTTCACCGGGGAGCTGTTTTTT.

In its sample, this clone was seen once. The chain is built from TRBV10-2 and TRBJ2-3; 8 bases are shared with TRBD2. The CDR3 has 16 amino acids. The junction had 8 bases not matched to a gene; V was cut back by 5 bases and J by 1 base. Per the germline V gene, CDR1 is WSHSY and CDR2 is SAAADI. CDR3 bases: TGCGCCAGCAGTTTCGCCAGCGGGGGTGGCACAGATACGCAGTATTTT. Its protein product is CASSFASGGGTDTQYF.

This chain joins TRBV2 and TRBJ1-4; D not certain. Trimming stripped 6 bases from V and 0 bases from J, with 8 bases between. The CDR3 loop spans 14 amino acids. In germline, CDR1 is SNHLY, CDR2 FYNNEI. The CDR3 sequence is CASREEATNEKLFF. The CDR3 region has the DNA TGTGCCAGCAGAGAGGAAGCAACTAATGAAAAACTGTTTTTT.

Sample share makes this clone medium-sized. Additional DNA sequences in this sample encode the identical CDR3. The CDR3: CSVDTGDGYGYTF. The CDR3 nucleotides read TGCAGCGTTGATACGGGAGACGGCTATGGCTACACCTTC. The gene calls are TRBV29-1 and TRBJ1-2; D gene uncertain. CDR1 and CDR2 (germline): SQVTM, ANQGSEA. V was clipped by 3 bases and J by 4 bases, with 12 bases between them. The CDR3 has 13 amino acids.

This chain links TRBV28 with TRBJ1-2; 7 bases agree with TRBD1. V was clipped by 2 bases and J by 1 base; unmatched bases: 7. Germline CDR1 reads MDHEN; CDR2 reads SYDVKM. The CDR3 is made up of 16 amino acids. CDR3 DNA sequence: TGTGCCAGCAGTTTAGTTGCGACAGGGAATAACTATGGCTACACCTTC. It translates to CASSLVATGNNYGYTF.

The CDR3 DNA reads TGTGCCAGCAGCTTGGGGGTGAACACTGAAGCTTTCTTT. Protein sequence: CASSLGVNTEAFF. This chain joins TRBV5-4 and TRBJ1-1; D is undetermined. CDR3 length: 13 amino acids. Germline V lookup: CDR1 SGHNT, CDR2 YYREEE (reference sequence). The ends were cut back, 0 bases at V and 0 bases at J, with 3 bases in the middle.

This clone came up once. This chain uses TRBV18 with TRBJ2-2, with TRBD1 as a possible D gene (5 bases). Germline assignment: CDR1 KGHSH and CDR2 LQKENI. Trimming left V 6 bases short and J 4 bases short, with 15 bases between. The CDR3 is 15 amino acids. CDR3 DNA sequence: TGTGCCAGCTCTCCAGGGTCAACGAGCACCGGGGAGCTGTTTTTT. Its protein product is CASSPGSTSTGELFF.

V is TRBV10-2 and J is TRBJ1-3; D call uncertain. Trimming stripped 7 bases from V and 2 bases from J, with 3 bases between. The CDR3 totals 11 residues. Germline V lookup: CDR1 WSHSY, CDR2 SAAADI. The CDR3 sequence is CASTPGNTIYF. CDR3 bases: TGCGCCAGCACCCCTGGAAACACCATATATTTT.

The genes are TRBV11-2 and TRBJ1-1; perhaps TRBD1 as D (6 bases). Germline V gene data show CDR1 as SGHAT and CDR2 as FQNNGV. The CDR3 is 16 residues long. The germline V and J ends were trimmed by 1 base and 4 bases, with 16 bases remaining between them. CDR3 bases: TGTGCCAGCAGCTTAGGACAGCCAGGGGTTGGCACTGAAGCTTTCTTT. It yields the protein CASSLGQPGVGTEAFF.